This paragraph reports one T cell receptor beta chain. One end of the junction fails to match germline, which may point to a read error. The data originate from a study of blood T cell repertoires in COVID-19. Participants reported their clinical history, and cohort assignment relied on those reports. Original processing methods: It was from reference gene primer amplification that nucleated cell counts were estimated. Measured with immunoSEQ multiplex PCR; TCRdb has only the in-frame clones, and not every one. The D gene and trimming were derived from the DNA, and the V and J assignments and clone size from that table. Of approximately 200,000 clones listed, 85% were seen once; the top ten hold over 15%. The length of the CDR3 is 14 residues. Germline lookup yields CDR1 SGHVS and CDR2 FQNEAQ.

This chain uses TRBV7-8 with TRBJ2-1, with 9 bases that match TRBD1. Sequenced input: PBMCs or T cells enriched from blood (not recorded which). The clonotype comes from a man aged 35 to 55 who had recovered from COVID-19. The CDR3 is CASSPGTGSALTIF. CDR3 sequence (DNA): TGTGCCAGCAGCCCCGGGACAGGGTCCGCCCTAACTATCTTC.